This T cell receptor (beta chain) was identified during a study of spatial heterogeneity in lung cancer. This clonotype was seen ten or more times. Per germline, CDR1 MNHEY and CDR2 SVGEGT. The length of the CDR3 is 14 residues. V lost 2 bases and J lost 3, with 8 bases in between. Time point specified: blood at routine non-recurrence follow-up after resection. No cells were sorted before sequencing. The whole RNA sequenced was extracted from tumor, nontumor lung or frozen PBMC. TCRdb re-derived calls from the 5' RACE reads in MiXCR, one entry per CDR3 protein. The data contain 45,000 to 65,000 distinct CDR3 sequences, roughly 7.4% of them singletons.

The source of this sequence is a female donor with early-stage non-small cell lung cancer. J is TRBJ2-1 and V is TRBV6-2 or TRBV6-3; D remains ambiguous. The input for sequencing was PBMCs, taken at follow-up. CDR3 nucleotides: TGTGCCAGCAGTTACAGTCGGGTCTACAATGAGCAGTTCTTC. This translates into CASSYSRVYNEQFF.